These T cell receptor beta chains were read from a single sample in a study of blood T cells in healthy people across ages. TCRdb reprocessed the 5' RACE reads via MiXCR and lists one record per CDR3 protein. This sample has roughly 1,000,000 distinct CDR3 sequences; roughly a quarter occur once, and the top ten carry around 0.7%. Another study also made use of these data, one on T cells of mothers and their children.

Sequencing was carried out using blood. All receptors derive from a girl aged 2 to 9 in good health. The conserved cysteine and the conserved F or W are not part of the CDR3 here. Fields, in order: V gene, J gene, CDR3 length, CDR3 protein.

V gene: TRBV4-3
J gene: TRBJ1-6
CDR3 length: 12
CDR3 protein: ASSQEDSRPPLH

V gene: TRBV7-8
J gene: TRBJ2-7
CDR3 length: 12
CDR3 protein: ASSLETSDYEQY

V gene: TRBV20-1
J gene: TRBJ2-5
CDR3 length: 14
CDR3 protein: SARDSTSGLTGEQY

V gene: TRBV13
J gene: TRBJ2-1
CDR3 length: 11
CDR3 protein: ASSLPGYNEQF

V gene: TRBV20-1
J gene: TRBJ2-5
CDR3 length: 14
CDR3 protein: SARVGGLALIKTQY

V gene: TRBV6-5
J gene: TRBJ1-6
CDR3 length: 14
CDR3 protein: ASSYVGQGGGSPLH

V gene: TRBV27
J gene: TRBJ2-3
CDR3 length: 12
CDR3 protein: ATMTGVTTDTQY

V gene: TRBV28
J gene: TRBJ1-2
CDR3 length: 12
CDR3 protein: ASRGPRQVDGYT

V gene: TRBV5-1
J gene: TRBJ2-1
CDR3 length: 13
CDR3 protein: ASSPWPVGGNEQF

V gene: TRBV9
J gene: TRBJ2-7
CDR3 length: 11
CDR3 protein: ASGSTGFDEQY

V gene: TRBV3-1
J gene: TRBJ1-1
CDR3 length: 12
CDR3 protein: ASSQDQIDTEAF

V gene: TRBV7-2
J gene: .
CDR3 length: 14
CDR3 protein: ASSLAARGSSYEQY

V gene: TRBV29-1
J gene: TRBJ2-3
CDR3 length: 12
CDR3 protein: SVEGTSASDTQY

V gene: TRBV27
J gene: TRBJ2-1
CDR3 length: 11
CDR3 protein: ASMDSNHNEQF

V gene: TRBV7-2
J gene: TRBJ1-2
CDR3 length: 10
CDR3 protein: ASSLSAAGYT

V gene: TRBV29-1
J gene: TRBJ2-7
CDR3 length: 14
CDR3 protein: SVRGLAGQSSYEQY

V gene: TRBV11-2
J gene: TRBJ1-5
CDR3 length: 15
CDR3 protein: ASSGDSHLTSNQPQH